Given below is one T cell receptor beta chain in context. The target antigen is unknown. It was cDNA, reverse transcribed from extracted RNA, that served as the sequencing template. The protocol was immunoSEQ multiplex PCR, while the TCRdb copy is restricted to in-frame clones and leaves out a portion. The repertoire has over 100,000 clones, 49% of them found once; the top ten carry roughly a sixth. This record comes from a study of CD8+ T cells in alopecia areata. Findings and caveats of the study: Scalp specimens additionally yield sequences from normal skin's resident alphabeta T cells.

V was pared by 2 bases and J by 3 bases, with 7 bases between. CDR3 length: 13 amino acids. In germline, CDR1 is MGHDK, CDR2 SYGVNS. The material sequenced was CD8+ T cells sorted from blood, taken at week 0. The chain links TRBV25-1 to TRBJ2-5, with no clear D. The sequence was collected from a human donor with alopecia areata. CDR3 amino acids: CASSEIPEETQYF. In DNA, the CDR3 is TGTGCCAGCAGTGAAATTCCAGAAGAGACCCAGTACTTC. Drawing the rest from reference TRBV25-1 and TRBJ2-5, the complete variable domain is EADIYQTPRYLVIGTGKKITLECSQTMGHDKMYWYQQDPGMELHLIHYSYGVNSTEKGDLSSESTVSRIRTEHFPLTLESARPSHTSQYLCASSEIPEETQYFGPGTRLLVL.